This T cell receptor beta chain comes out of a study of a mutant IDH1 vaccine in newly diagnosed glioma. On the study more broadly: Patients had received radiotherapy, temozolomide, or both previously, most receiving both.

The time point was: baseline, week 1 (first vaccination visit). As for treatment: pre-vaccination baseline after standard-of-care therapy. The germline V gene encodes CDR1 SGHDT and CDR2 YYEEEE. The CDR3 contains 15 residues. V lost 0 bases and J lost 5; bases outside the gene matches: 6. Clones were read by immunoSEQ multiplex PCR, and TCRdb kept only the in-frame ones, dropping some. The sample consists of 98,000 or so clones, around nine tenths of them appearing once. The clonotype comes from a woman aged 45-60 years with glioma. The specimen was PBMCs, collected from a glioma patient treated with radiotherapy, temozolomide or both. The chain recombines TRBV5-6 with TRBJ2-7, with 9 bases identical to TRBD2. The CDR3 is CASSLASGRFHEQYF. In nucleotides, the CDR3 is TGTGCCAGCAGCTTGGCCAGCGGGAGGTTCCACGAGCAGTACTTC.